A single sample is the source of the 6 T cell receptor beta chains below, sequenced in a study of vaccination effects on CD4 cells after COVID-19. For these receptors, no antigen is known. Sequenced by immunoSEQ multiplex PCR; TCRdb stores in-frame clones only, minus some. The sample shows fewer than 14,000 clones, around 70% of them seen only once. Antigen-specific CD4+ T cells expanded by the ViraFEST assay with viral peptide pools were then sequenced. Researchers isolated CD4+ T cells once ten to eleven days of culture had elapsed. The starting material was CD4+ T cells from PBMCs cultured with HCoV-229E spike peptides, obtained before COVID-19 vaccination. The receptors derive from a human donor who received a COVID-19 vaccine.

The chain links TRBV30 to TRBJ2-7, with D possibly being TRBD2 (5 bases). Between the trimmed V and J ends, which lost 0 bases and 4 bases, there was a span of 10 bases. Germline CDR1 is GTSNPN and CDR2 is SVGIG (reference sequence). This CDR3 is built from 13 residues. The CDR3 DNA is TGTGCCTGGAGTGTACGGGGAAATTACGAGCAGTACTTC. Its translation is CAWSVRGNYEQYF. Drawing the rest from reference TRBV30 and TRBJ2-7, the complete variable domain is SQTIHQWPATLVQPVGSPLSLECTVEGTSNPNLYWYRQAAGRGLQLLFYSVGIGQISSEVPQNLSASRPQDRQFILSSKKLLLSDSGFYLCAWSVRGNYEQYFGPGTRLTVT.

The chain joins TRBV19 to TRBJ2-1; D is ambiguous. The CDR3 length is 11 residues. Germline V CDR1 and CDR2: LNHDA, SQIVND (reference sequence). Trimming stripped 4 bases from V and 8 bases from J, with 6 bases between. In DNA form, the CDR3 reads TGTGCCAGTAGTAGGTGGGATGAGCAGTTCTTC. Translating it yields CASSRWDEQFF.

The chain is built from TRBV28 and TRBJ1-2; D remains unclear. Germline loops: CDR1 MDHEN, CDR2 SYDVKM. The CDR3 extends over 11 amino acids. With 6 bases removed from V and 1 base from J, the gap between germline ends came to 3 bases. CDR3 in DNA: TGTGCCAGCAGCCTTAACTATGGCTACACCTTC. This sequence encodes CASSLNYGYTF.

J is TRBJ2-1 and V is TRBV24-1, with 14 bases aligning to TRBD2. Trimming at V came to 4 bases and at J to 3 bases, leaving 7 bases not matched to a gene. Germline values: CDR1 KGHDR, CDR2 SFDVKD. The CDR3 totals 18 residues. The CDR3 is CATSDLTSGRADYNEQFF. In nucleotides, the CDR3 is TGTGCCACCAGTGACCTGACTAGCGGGAGGGCCGACTACAATGAGCAGTTCTTC.

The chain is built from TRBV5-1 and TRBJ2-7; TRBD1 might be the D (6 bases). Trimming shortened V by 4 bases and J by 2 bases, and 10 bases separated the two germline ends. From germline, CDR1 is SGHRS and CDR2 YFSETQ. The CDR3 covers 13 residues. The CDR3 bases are TGCGCCAGCAGCATAGGACAGACCTACGAGCAGTACTTC. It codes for CASSIGQTYEQYF.

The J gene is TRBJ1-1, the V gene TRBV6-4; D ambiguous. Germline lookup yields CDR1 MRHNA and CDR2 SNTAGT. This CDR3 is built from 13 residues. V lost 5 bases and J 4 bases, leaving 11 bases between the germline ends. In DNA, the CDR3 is TGTGCCAGCAGTACTGGTTGGGGCACTGAAGCTTTCTTT. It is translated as CASSTGWGTEAFF.